Each of the 16 T cell receptor beta chains below was sequenced from the same sample in a study of T cell responses to AZD1222 COVID-19 vaccine. Using immunoSEQ multiplex PCR, the repertoire was profiled, and TCRdb retains in-frame clones only, with some absent. Seen here are 130,000 or so clones, roughly 93% observed once, and the top ten hold less than 1.3%. The sample consisted of peripheral blood, taken 28 days after the second AZD1222 dose. These receptor sequences come from an adult who received the AZD1222 COVID-19 vaccine.

The chain links TRBV27 to TRBJ2-5; 16 bases match TRBD2. With 5 bases clipped from V and 5 bases from J, the junction kept 11 bases outside the gene matches. The germline CDR1 and CDR2 sequences are MNHEY and SMNVEV (reference sequence). The CDR3 spans 18 residues. The CDR3 sequence: CASSPPGTSGRALETQYF. CDR3 bases: TGTGCCAGCAGTCCCCCCGGGACTAGCGGGAGGGCCTTGGAGACCCAGTACTTC.

The chain combines TRBV30 with TRBJ1-2; D gene ambiguous. Germline V gives CDR1 GTSNPN, CDR2 SVGIG (reference sequence). The CDR3 has 11 amino acids. The V and J ends lost 5 bases and 5 bases respectively, with 9 bases between them. The CDR3 sequence is CAWDLGYGYTF. The CDR3 DNA sequence: TGTGCCTGGGACCTGGGGTATGGCTACACCTTC.

This chain connects TRBV6-5 to TRBJ1-5, with unresolved D. The CDR3 runs to 13 residues. Germline CDR1 MNHEY, CDR2 SVGAGI. Trimming cost V 6 bases and J 4 bases, with 10 bases left between them. The DNA for the CDR3 is TGTGCCAGCAGCGTGGGCGGGAATCAGCCCCAGCATTTT. Encoded protein: CASSVGGNQPQHF.

The chain recombines TRBV2 with TRBJ1-2; D may be TRBD1 (6 bases). Per germline, CDR1 SNHLY and CDR2 FYNNEI. Trimming removed 9 bases at V and 6 bases at J, with 17 bases between. The CDR3 length is 13 residues. CDR3 residues: CARRVGGSDGYTF. As DNA, the CDR3 is TGTGCCAGGAGGGTTGGGGGCTCGGATGGCTACACCTTC.

This chain uses TRBV6-5 with TRBJ2-7; 8 bases agree with TRBD1. With 5 bases clipped from V and 1 base from J, the junction kept 4 bases outside the gene matches. This CDR3 region has 14 residues. Per the germline V gene, CDR1 is MNHEY and CDR2 is SVGAGI. CDR3 DNA sequence: TGTGCCAGCAGTCCCCGGGACAGGTCCTACGAGCAGTACTTC. Translation: CASSPRDRSYEQYF.

As regards this clone: This same CDR3 is encoded by further DNA sequences in the sample. The rearrangement uses TRBV6-5 and TRBJ1-1, with 8 positions matching TRBD1. CDR1 and CDR2 (germline): MNHEY, SVGAGI. This CDR3 comprises 15 residues. V shed 6 bases, J shed 1 base, and the junction held 7 bases outside the gene matches. CDR3 DNA: TGTGCCAGCAGCCGACGTGACAGGGGGAACACTGAAGCTTTCTTT. This sequence encodes CASSRRDRGNTEAFF.

This sequence joins TRBV19 and TRBJ1-2, with TRBD1 as a possible D gene (6 bases). The CDR3 consists of 12 residues. V was pared by 4 bases and J by 4 bases, with 7 bases between. The germline V gene encodes CDR1 LNHDA and CDR2 SQIVND (reference sequence). The CDR3: CASSRTVYGYTF. DNA for the CDR3: TGTGCCAGTAGTAGGACAGTCTATGGCTACACCTTC.

This clone occurred once. This sequence joins TRBV7-3 and TRBJ1-1; tentative D call: TRBD1 (6 bases). V was shortened by 2 bases and J by 6 bases, with 10 bases between the two germline ends. CDR1 is SGHTA, CDR2 FQGTGA, per germline. The CDR3 runs 13 residues. CDR3 in amino acids: CASSLGGAAEAFF. The CDR3 nucleotides read TGTGCCAGCAGCTTAGGGGGGGCCGCTGAAGCTTTCTTT.

The chain uses TRBV21-1 and TRBJ2-7. TRBV21-1 is reported as a pseudogene. This CDR3 comprises 13 residues. Written as DNA, the CDR3 is TGTGCCAGCAGCAAAGGGGGGGCTATGGAGCAGTACTTC. Translated: CASSKGGAMEQYF.

The CDR3 sequence is CSVQGINYGYTF. For the CDR3, the DNA is TGCAGCGTTCAGGGCATCAACTATGGCTACACCTTC. This chain links TRBV29-1 with TRBJ1-2; D possibly corresponds to TRBD1 (5 bases). Trimming removed 5 bases at V and 2 bases at J, with 9 bases between. The CDR3 is 12 amino acids. Per germline, CDR1 SQVTM and CDR2 ANQGSEA.

The V call is TRBV2, the J call TRBJ2-1; 10 bases match TRBD1. V lost 9 bases and J lost 6; bases outside the gene matches: 5. Germline V gene lookup returns CDR1 SNHLY and CDR2 FYNNEI. This CDR3 contains 13 residues. DNA for the CDR3: TGTGCCAGGACAGGGGGCGCGGGCAATGAGCAGTTCTTC. Residues: CARTGGAGNEQFF.

In this sample, this clone turned up once. V usage is TRBV4-2 and J usage is TRBJ2-7; 14 nucleotides align to TRBD2. The V gene end was trimmed by 3 bases and the J gene end by 9 bases; junction bases not matched to a gene: 10. The germline V gene encodes CDR1 LGHNA and CDR2 YNFKEQ. The CDR3 covers 16 residues. CDR3 nucleotides: TGTGCCAGCAGCCAGGGGACTAGCGGGGGCCTAGTTGTGCAGTACTTC. This encodes CASSQGTSGGLVVQYF.

The V gene is TRBV25-1, the J gene TRBJ2-1; unclear D gene. The germline V gene encodes CDR1 MGHDK and CDR2 SYGVNS. The CDR3 covers 15 residues. Trimming stripped 1 base from V and 5 bases from J, with 12 bases between. The DNA of the CDR3 is TGTGCCAGCAGTGAATCCGGTTTCTTCCACAATGAGCAGTTCTTC. Protein product: CASSESGFFHNEQFF.

In its sample, this clone was seen once. The chain has TRBV27 and TRBJ2-7, with TRBD2 matching 10 bases. J lost 12 bases, V lost 5 bases, and 13 bases had no gene match. This CDR3 comprises 14 residues. CDR1 is MNHEY, CDR2 SMNVEV, per germline (reference sequence). The CDR3 coding sequence is TGTGCCAGCAGTCGGACTAGCGGCCCACCCCAGCCGTACTTC. Its protein is CASSRTSGPPQPYF.

The genes are TRBV7-8 and TRBJ1-1; D remains unclear. Per germline, CDR1 SGHVS and CDR2 FQNEAQ. V was shortened by 5 bases and J by 2 bases, with 18 bases between the two germline ends. CDR3 length: 16 residues. CDR3 DNA sequence: TGTGCCAGCAGCCTCGATTGGGGAGTTATTAACACTGAAGCTTTCTTT. Amino acid sequence: CASSLDWGVINTEAFF.

The rearrangement joins TRBV19 to TRBJ2-7; D perhaps matches TRBD2 (5 bases). The CDR3 spans 12 residues. V was trimmed by 5 bases and J by 4 bases, leaving 9 bases between them. CDR1 and CDR2 from the germline V gene are LNHDA and SQIVND (reference sequence). The CDR3 sequence is CASSPGIYEQYF. CDR3 bases: TGTGCCAGTAGTCCCGGGATTTACGAGCAGTACTTC.